This T cell receptor beta chain was identified in a study of T cells in localized non-small cell lung cancer. General observations from the study: Heterogeneity cannot be ruled out, as sequencing used one tumor region only. Adjacent lung was found to contain a median about 60 of the top 100 tumor clones. Higher blood T cell density went with longer overall survival.

Here immunoSEQ multiplex PCR was the method, and the copy in TCRdb shows in-frame clones only, minus some. The sample contains some 34,000 clones, around three quarters of which appear only once. Regarding this clone: The antigen is unknown.

The sequence was collected from a male donor aged 60 or over with stage III squamous cell lung carcinoma. The sequences come from peripheral blood, collected before any cancer treatment.

The DNA of the CDR3 is TGTGCCAGCAGCTCGGACGGGAACACTGAAGCTTTCTTT. Translated, it gives CASSSDGNTEAFF. The rearrangement links TRBV6-6 to TRBJ1-1; no clear D. The germline CDR1 and CDR2 sequences are MNHNY and SVGAGI (reference sequence). Trimming cost V 6 bases and J 1 base, with 9 bases left between them. The CDR3 consists of 13 residues.